This entry features one T cell receptor beta chain sequence. This entry is derived from a study of spatial heterogeneity in lung cancer. Specified time point: blood at routine non-recurrence follow-up after resection. Whole RNA from tumor, nontumor lung or frozen PBMC was sequenced unsorted. Every TCR cDNA molecule bore a unique molecular identifier. MiXCR was run by TCRdb on the 5' RACE reads, yielding one entry per CDR3 protein. The sample yields roughly 120,000 distinct CDR3 sequences, 12% seen once. Germline CDR1 is MNHEY and CDR2 is SMNVEV (reference sequence). The CDR3 has 15 amino acids. V shed 7 bases and J shed 7 bases, with 17 bases lying between them.

The source material was PBMCs, sampled at follow-up. The clonotype comes from a male donor with early-stage non-small cell lung cancer. The chain links TRBV27 to TRBJ1-6; no reliable D call. CDR3 sequence reads: CASKFSLSNNSPLHF. The CDR3 region has the DNA TGTGCCAGCAAATTCTCCCTCAGTAACAATTCACCCCTCCACTTT.